This TCR beta chain was identified during a study of blood T cell repertoires in COVID-19. Whole-study context: The United States, Italy and Spain supplied acute and convalescent COVID-19 samples.

The CDR3 consists of 15 residues. Germline CDR1 is MGHRA and CDR2 is YSYEKL. Note on this clone: The junction differs from germline at one of its ends, possibly a read error.

TCRdb's table, derived via immunoSEQ multiplex PCR, lists solely in-frame clones and lacks some. Among approximately 40,000 clones, around nine tenths were seen once, and the ten largest hold more than 5.5%. Material for sequencing was peripheral blood. The V and J genes are TRBV4-1 and TRBJ1-4, with 10 nucleotides matching TRBD1. This clonotype was obtained from a human donor in a cohort sampled during active COVID-19. CDR3 loop: CASSKDRGRSEKLFF. CDR3 nucleotides: TGCGCCAGCAGCAAAGACAGGGGGCGCAGTGAAAAACTGTTTTTT.